The sequence of this TCR beta chain was determined in a study of tumor-infiltrating lymphocytes in primary liver carcinoma. Overall study context: Both sexes were represented among patients, who were 30 to 69 years old.

Both RNA and DNA were isolated together from approximately 22-30 mg of bulk tissue that had not been sorted. Total RNA (approximately 0.5 ug) served as template for TCR beta cDNA synthesis primed by a constant-region primer. Three nested multiplex PCR rounds, a slightly modified ARM-PCR, produced the libraries for TCR beta. Each of the first two PCR rounds ran approximately 11 cycles with TRBV1-TRBV30 forward and C-beta reverse primers. TCRdb independently ran MiXCR on the multiplex PCR reads; one entry per CDR3 protein. The repertoire consists of about 26,000 distinct CDR3 sequences, with over 65% occurring once and the leading ten covering 45% to 50%. A remark on this clonotype: What it recognizes is unknown.

Regarding the study as a whole: Top-250-clone fractions were significantly higher in tumors than in blood (p = 0.039).

Germline-derived CDR1 and CDR2 are SGHAT and FQNNGV. CDR3 length equals 15 residues. The V gene is TRBV11-2, the J gene TRBJ2-7; D may be TRBD1 or TRBD2 (7 bases each). The TCR originated in a man aged 40-49 years with primary liver carcinoma and hepatitis B virus infection. Specimen: liver tumor tissue from sampling region 3. Subset indicated: tumor region T3, left-lateral pole. The CDR3 region has the DNA TGTACCAACAGCTTGGGGGGGGACAGACCCTTCGAGCAGTACTTC. It specifies CTNSLGGDRPFEQYF.